This T cell receptor (beta chain) originates from a study of T cell repertoires in cytomegalovirus infection. Study at large: Peptides in the study included HLA-C-restricted and HLA-B-restricted CMV epitopes. In public TCR beta signatures, there were indications of both CMV infection and matching HLA type.

TCRdb ran MiXCR on the reads and lists one entry per CDR3 protein. The sample contains fewer than 1,000,000 distinct CDR3 sequences, roughly 30% of which appear only once. Study-level results: It was HLA-C-restricted CMV-specific TCR beta clonotypes that dominated the response ex vivo.

Germline CDR1 is MNHEY and CDR2 is SMNVEV (reference sequence). The CDR3 runs 15 residues. Trimming shortened V by 5 bases and J by 1 base, and 14 bases separated the two germline ends. As for this clonotype: No antigen is known for it.

The rearrangement uses TRBV27 and TRBJ2-5; no clear D. This clonotype was obtained from a human donor in good health (CMV status not recorded). Some clones in this sample may be carry-over from other donors' samples. Sequences were derived from cultured CD8+ T cells from PBMCs, sampled from culture after CMV antigen stimulation. CDR3 region: CASSLSVAPQETQYF. The CDR3 DNA follows: TGTGCCAGCAGTCTCAGTGTGGCTCCCCAAGAGACCCAGTACTTC.